The 15 T cell receptor beta chains below all came from one sample that was sequenced in a study of T cell changes during pregnancy in multiple sclerosis. The assay was immunoSEQ multiplex PCR, and TCRdb's table has in-frame clones only and misses some. This table holds tens of thousands of clones, about 91% found once. This material consisted of peripheral blood, taken in the first trimester of pregnancy. These receptors came from a female donor in good health, enrolled as a control in a pregnancy study.

The chain is built from TRBV9 and TRBJ2-5, with 8 bases lining up with TRBD2. There are 14 residues in the CDR3. The germline V gene has CDR1 SGDLS and CDR2 YYNGEE. V shed 4 bases and J 4 bases; nucleotides not matched to a gene: 6. CDR3 protein: CASSREGGGETQYF. CDR3 DNA sequence: TGTGCCAGCAGCCGGGAGGGGGGAGGAGAGACCCAGTACTTC.

This clone was detected once. The genes are TRBV7-9 and TRBJ2-3; D possibly corresponds to TRBD2 (6 bases). The CDR3 runs 10 residues. The ends were cut back, 6 bases at V and 14 bases at J, with 12 bases in the middle. The V gene's germline CDR1 is SEHNR and CDR2 FQNEAQ (reference sequence). The CDR3 reads CASRGGFLYF. The CDR3 region has the DNA TGTGCCAGCAGGGGGGGTTTCCTGTATTTT. The whole variable domain, remainder taken from reference TRBV7-9 and TRBJ2-3, is DTGVSQNPRHKITKRGQNVTFRCDPISEHNRLYWYRQTLGQGPEFLTYFQNEAQLEKSRLLSDRFSAERPKGSFSTLEIQRTEQGDSAMYLCASRGGFLYFGPGTRLTVL.

The chain recombines TRBV7-9 with TRBJ2-3; 8 bases fit TRBD2. This CDR3 comprises 14 residues. V trimming: 5 bases; J trimming: 9 bases; junction bases outside the gene matches: 10. Germline V CDR1 and CDR2: SEHNR, FQNEAQ (reference sequence). CDR3 nucleotides: TGTGCCAGCAGCGAGCCGGGACTAGGGATGACGCAGTATTTT. Its translation is CASSEPGLGMTQYF.

CDR3 amino acids: CASSQDPGKSYEQYF. CDR3 DNA sequence: TGCGCCAGCAGCCAAGATCCGGGAAAATCCTACGAGCAGTACTTC. The chain joins TRBV4-1 to TRBJ2-7; weak D call: TRBD2 (5 bases). The V and J ends lost 0 bases and 1 base respectively, with 10 bases between them. The CDR3 totals 15 residues. Germline CDR1 MGHRA, CDR2 YSYEKL.

The rearrangement joins TRBV28 to TRBJ2-7; possible D gene TRBD1, 6 bases. Trimming took off 2 bases at V and 6 bases at J, with 17 bases between the two ends. Per germline, CDR1 MDHEN and CDR2 SYDVKM. The CDR3 length is 15 residues. As DNA, the CDR3 is TGTGCCAGCAGTTTAACGGACAGCTCGCAGGTCGAGCAGTACTTC. Protein product: CASSLTDSSQVEQYF.

The CDR3 DNA reads TGTGCCAGCAGCCCGTCGACCAGGGGTGGGGCAGATACGCAGTATTTT. Its translation: CASSPSTRGGADTQYF. The chain combines TRBV9 with TRBJ2-3, with D perhaps matching TRBD1 (6 bases). CDR3 length: 16 residues. Germline V CDR1 and CDR2: SGDLS, YYNGEE. V lost 4 bases and J 4 bases, leaving 19 bases between the germline ends.

This CDR3 reads CASSLSRTGDYGYTF. Here the CDR3 DNA reads TGTGCCAGCAGTTTATCCCGGACAGGGGACTATGGCTACACCTTC. The gene calls are TRBV27 and TRBJ1-2, with 9 nucleotides matching TRBD1. CDR1 is MNHEY and CDR2 is SMNVEV in the germline V gene (reference sequence). The CDR3 totals 15 residues. With V trimmed by 0 bases and J by 3 bases, 2 bases remained unmatched.

The chain's CDR3 is CAWNKAVVYNEQFF. Written as DNA, the CDR3 is TGTGCCTGGAATAAGGCGGTTGTATACAATGAGCAGTTCTTC. The V gene is TRBV30, the J gene TRBJ2-1; D not certain. The CDR3 runs to 14 residues. CDR1 GTSNPN and CDR2 SVGIG come from the germline V gene (reference sequence). The V and J ends lost 4 bases and 4 bases respectively, with 14 bases between them.

The rearrangement uses TRBV5-1 and TRBJ2-7, with TRBD2 matching 12 bases. V gave up 0 bases and J gave up 7 bases; unmatched junction bases: 2. The CDR3 loop spans 14 amino acids. Germline assignment: CDR1 SGHRS and CDR2 YFSETQ. Written as DNA, the CDR3 is TGCGCCAGCAGCTTGGTTACTAGCGGGGGGGAGCAGTACTTC. Its translation is CASSLVTSGGEQYF.

V gene TRBV5-6 combines with J gene TRBJ2-1; no firm D call. Trimming removed 0 bases from V and 4 bases from J, with 5 bases in between. Germline loops: CDR1 SGHDT, CDR2 YYEEEE. CDR3 length equals 13 residues. The CDR3 DNA follows: TGTGCCAGCAGCTTGGTAGTTTACAATGAGCAGTTCTTC. Translating it yields CASSLVVYNEQFF.

The gene calls are TRBV27 and TRBJ2-7; D perhaps matches TRBD2 (5 bases). V lost 5 bases and J lost 7, with 21 bases in between. The CDR3 contains 15 residues. The germline CDR1 and CDR2 sequences are MNHEY and SMNVEV (reference sequence). The chain's CDR3 is CASSRAPPEGGEQYF. DNA of the CDR3: TGTGCCAGCAGTCGCGCCCCCCCCGAGGGCGGGGAGCAGTACTTC.

The chain is built from TRBV28 and TRBJ2-7, with a weak D call TRBD2 (6 bases). V lost 5 bases to trimming and J lost 1 base, with 15 bases between them. The CDR3 length is 15 residues. The germline CDR1 and CDR2 sequences are MDHEN and SYDVKM. The CDR3 nucleotides read TGTGCCAGCAGTCCCTTAGCGGAACAATCCTACGAGCAGTACTTC. Translating gives CASSPLAEQSYEQYF.

This chain joins TRBV4-1 and TRBJ2-3; a weak D match, TRBD2 (6 bases). The CDR3 length is 17 residues. Germline lookup yields CDR1 MGHRA and CDR2 YSYEKL. V shed 1 base and J shed 2 bases, with 16 bases lying between them. This CDR3 reads CASSQALGGAATDTQYF. CDR3 nucleotides: TGCGCCAGCAGCCAAGCCCTGGGGGGTGCTGCCACAGATACGCAGTATTTT.

For this clone: The junction and the germline gene differ at one end; a read error may be behind it. The chain couples TRBV28 to TRBJ2-7; tentative D call: TRBD2 (6 bases). Germline loops: CDR1 MDHEN, CDR2 SYDVKM. The CDR3 runs 14 residues. The CDR3 sequence: CASGLGWTGVEQYF. As DNA, the CDR3 is TGTGCCAGCGGTTTGGGGTGGACGGGAGTCGAGCAGTACTTC. The entire variable domain, with the rest obtained from reference TRBV28 and TRBJ2-7, is as follows: DVKVTQSSRYLVKRTGEKVFLECVQDMDHENMFWYRQDPGLGLRLIYFSYDVKMKEKGDIPEGYSVSREKKERFSLILESASTNQTSMYLCASGLGWTGVEQYFGPGTRLTVT.

The chain links TRBV5-6 to TRBJ2-3; 9 bases fit TRBD1. V shed 4 bases, J shed 0 bases, and the junction held 6 bases outside the gene matches. This CDR3 has 16 residues. The germline V gene has CDR1 SGHDT and CDR2 YYEEEE. As DNA, the CDR3 is TGTGCCAGCAGCAGACAGGGGGGCCGGAGCACAGATACGCAGTATTTT. Translated: CASSRQGGRSTDTQYF.